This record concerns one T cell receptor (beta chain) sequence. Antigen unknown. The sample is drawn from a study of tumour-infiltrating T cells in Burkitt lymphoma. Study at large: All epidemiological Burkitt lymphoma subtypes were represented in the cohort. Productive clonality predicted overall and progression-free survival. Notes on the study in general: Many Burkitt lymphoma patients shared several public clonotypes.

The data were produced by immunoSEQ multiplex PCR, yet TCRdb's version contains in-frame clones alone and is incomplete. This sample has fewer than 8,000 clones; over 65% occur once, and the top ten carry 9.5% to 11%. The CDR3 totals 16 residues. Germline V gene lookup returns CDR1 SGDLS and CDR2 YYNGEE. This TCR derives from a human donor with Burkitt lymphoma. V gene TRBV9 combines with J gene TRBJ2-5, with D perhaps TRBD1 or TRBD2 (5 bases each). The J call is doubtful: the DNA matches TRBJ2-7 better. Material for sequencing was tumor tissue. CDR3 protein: CASSVGVGTASYEQYF. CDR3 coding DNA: TGTGCCAGCAGCGTTGGAGTCGGGACCGCCTCCTACGAGCAGTACTTC.